The 15 T cell receptor beta chains given below trace back to one sample, sequenced in a study of shared clonotypes between healthy human individuals. The assay was immunoSEQ multiplex PCR, and TCRdb's table has in-frame clones only and misses some. The sample has roughly 1,100,000 clones; 60% to 80% are singletons. Sequenced input: memory CD4+ T cells sorted from blood. The sample's subset: CD45RA-negative fraction. Source of these receptors: a man younger than 30 in good health.

In its sample, this clone was seen many times. The rearrangement joins TRBV2 to TRBJ1-1, with a tentative D call TRBD1 (5 bases). This CDR3 contains 17 residues. With 5 bases removed from V and 1 base from J, the gap between germline ends came to 20 bases. Germline CDR1 is SNHLY and CDR2 is FYNNEI. The CDR3 coding sequence is TGTGCCAGCAGTTATGGGGGACTGAGGCGCACGAACACTGAAGCTTTCTTT. It yields the protein CASSYGGLRRTNTEAFF.

In its sample, this clone was seen once. The J gene is TRBJ2-3, the V gene TRBV30, with 8 bases that match TRBD1. Germline V gene data show CDR1 as GTSNPN and CDR2 as SVGIG (reference sequence). The V gene end was trimmed by 0 bases and the J gene end by 8 bases; junction bases not matched to a gene: 13. The CDR3 length is 16 residues. The CDR3 nucleotides are TGTGCCTGGAGTGTATCGAGACAGGGGCCCCGTGTTACGCAGTATTTT. This translates into CAWSVSRQGPRVTQYF.

This rearrangement joins TRBV28 to TRBJ1-1; a possible D gene is TRBD1 (5 bases). The CDR3 consists of 13 residues. Deletions cut 2 bases from V and 5 bases from J, with 9 bases between. Germline lookup yields CDR1 MDHEN and CDR2 SYDVKM. The CDR3 DNA reads TGTGCCAGCAGTTTACCGGGGCATACTGAAGCTTTCTTT. This sequence encodes CASSLPGHTEAFF.

V gene TRBV2 combines with J gene TRBJ2-2; D is unresolved. The germline V and J ends were trimmed by 7 bases and 7 bases, with 13 bases remaining between them. The CDR3 runs 13 residues. CDR1 SNHLY and CDR2 FYNNEI come from the germline V gene. CDR3: CASKVGHLGELFF. CDR3 coding DNA: TGTGCCAGCAAGGTCGGGCACCTCGGGGAGCTGTTTTTT. The full variable domain, in which reference TRBV2 and TRBJ2-2 provide the parts outside the CDR3, is EPEVTQTPSHQVTQMGQEVILRCVPISNHLYFYWYRQILGQKVEFLVSFYNNEISEKSEIFDDQFSVERPDGSNFTLKIRSTKLEDSAMYFCASKVGHLGELFFGEGSRLTVL.

This chain connects TRBV2 to TRBJ2-6, with TRBD1 as a possible D gene (5 bases). Germline V gene sequence: CDR1 SNHLY, CDR2 FYNNEI. This CDR3 is built from 14 residues. Deletions cut 6 bases from V and 4 bases from J, with 10 bases between. The CDR3 DNA reads as TGTGCCAGCAGGCCCCGGACAGGGGCCAACGTCCTGACTTTC. This encodes CASRPRTGANVLTF.

J is TRBJ1-1 and V is TRBV19; D gene uncertain. V was cut by 6 bases and J by 0 bases, with 11 bases left in between. Germline V CDR1 and CDR2: LNHDA, SQIVND (reference sequence). The CDR3 sequence is 14 residues long. Written as DNA, the CDR3 is TGTGCCAGTAGAACACGGACCATGAACACTGAAGCTTTCTTT. Its protein product is CASRTRTMNTEAFF.

This clone was observed a single time. The chain joins TRBV5-6 to TRBJ1-1; the D is unclear. The CDR3 contains 15 residues. Germline V gene sequence: CDR1 SGHDT, CDR2 YYEEEE. Trimming took 0 bases from V and 0 from J, leaving 9 bases between them. CDR3 protein: CASSLADRLNTEAFF. DNA of the CDR3: TGTGCCAGCAGCTTGGCCGACCGATTGAACACTGAAGCTTTCTTT.

A remark on this clone: Within the sample, other DNA sequences also encode this same CDR3. The chain is built from TRBV28 and TRBJ1-2; D is unclear. Deletions cut 6 bases from V and 5 bases from J, with 13 bases between. The CDR3 loop spans 13 amino acids. The germline V gene has CDR1 MDHEN and CDR2 SYDVKM. The CDR3: CASSPNTVYGYTF. In nucleotides, the CDR3 is TGTGCCAGCAGCCCTAACACGGTATATGGCTACACCTTC.

CDR3 region: CASSEGRRGSQETQYF. The CDR3 bases are TGTGCCAGCAGTGAGGGGCGCCGGGGCAGCCAAGAGACCCAGTACTTC. V gene TRBV6-1 combines with J gene TRBJ2-5; D possibly matches TRBD1 or TRBD2 (5 bases each). Trimming stripped 3 bases from V and 1 base from J, with 15 bases between. The CDR3 extends over 16 amino acids. Germline loops: CDR1 MNHNS, CDR2 SASEGT.

The rearrangement joins TRBV7-9 to TRBJ1-6; D may be TRBD1 (5 bases). CDR1 SEHNR and CDR2 FQNEAQ come from the germline V gene (reference sequence). This CDR3 contains 15 residues. Deletions cut 2 bases from V and 3 bases from J, with 8 bases between. CDR3 nucleotide sequence: TGTGCCAGCAGCTTAACAGGAGACTATAATTCACCCCTCCACTTT. Its protein product is CASSLTGDYNSPLHF.

This sequence joins TRBV5-5 and TRBJ1-4, with TRBD1 as a possible D gene (5 bases). The CDR3 length is 14 residues. The germline gives CDR1 SGHKS, CDR2 YYEKEE (reference sequence). Trimming pared 1 base from V and 8 bases from J, leaving 12 bases between. CDR3 bases: TGTGCCAGCAGCTTGAACCAGGGTTGGGAAAAACTGTTTTTT. Residues: CASSLNQGWEKLFF. Full variable domain (remainder filled in from reference TRBV5-5 and TRBJ1-4): DAGVTQSPTHLIKTRGQQVTLRCSPISGHKSVSWYQQVLGQGPQFIFQYYEKEERGRGNFPDRFSARQFPNYSSELNVNALLLGDSALYLCASSLNQGWEKLFFGSGTQLSVL.

This clone was counted only a few times. The chain has TRBV7-3 and TRBJ1-1; no clear D gene. Trimming pared 2 bases from V and 0 bases from J, leaving 7 bases between. Germline V gene lookup returns CDR1 SGHTA and CDR2 FQGTGA. There are 14 residues in the CDR3. CDR3 nucleotide sequence: TGTGCCAGCAGCTTAGGGTCAGTGAACACTGAAGCTTTCTTT. Translation: CASSLGSVNTEAFF.

The chain recombines TRBV28 with TRBJ1-2; D unclear. Germline CDR1 MDHEN, CDR2 SYDVKM. CDR3 length equals 11 residues. Trimming stripped 11 bases from V and 9 bases from J, with 16 bases between. CDR3 DNA sequence: TGTGCCGCTTCCCGGGGTGTTAGCTACACCTTC. Translating gives CAASRGVSYTF.

The chain employs TRBV5-1 and TRBJ2-2; D ambiguous. The CDR3 runs 12 residues. Per germline, CDR1 SGHRS and CDR2 YFSETQ. The ends were cut back, 4 bases at V and 15 bases at J, with 16 bases in the middle. CDR3 protein: CASSADSGLLFF. The CDR3 coding sequence is TGCGCCAGCAGCGCCGACTCCGGGCTGTTGTTTTTT.

To note about this clone: Other DNA sequences in the sample encode the same CDR3. The V call is TRBV30, the J call TRBJ1-5, with D possibly matching TRBD1 (6 bases). The CDR3 runs to 16 residues. Germline loops: CDR1 GTSNPN, CDR2 SVGIG (reference sequence). Between the trimmed V and J ends, which lost 0 bases and 3 bases, there was a span of 15 bases. The CDR3 sequence: CAWSVKGTSFNQPQHF. DNA for the CDR3: TGTGCCTGGAGTGTCAAGGGGACAAGCTTCAATCAGCCCCAGCATTTT.